This entry lists 9 T cell receptor beta chains sequenced from one sample in a study of metastatic and nonmetastatic thyroid tumors. TCRdb re-called the PCR reads with MiXCR. The sample holds roughly 22,000 clones, 30% to 40% seen once. Patients were all untreated before their thyroid surgery. The sequencing input was blood. The receptors originated from a male donor with papillary thyroid cancer or a benign thyroid nodule (not recorded which). Some clones in this sample may be carry-over from other donors' samples.

This clone has only a few counts. This sequence joins TRBV25-1 and TRBJ2-3, with D possibly matching TRBD2 (6 bases). This CDR3 has 14 amino acids. Germline V CDR1 and CDR2: MGHDK, SYGVNS. Trimming shortened V by 2 bases and J by 5 bases, and 11 bases separated the two germline ends. CDR3 bases: TGTGCCAGCAGTGAACCTAGCGAAGGAGATACGCAGTATTTT. Encoded protein: CASSEPSEGDTQYF.

The chain has TRBV12-3 or TRBV12-4 and TRBJ1-2, with 9 bases identical to TRBD1. The CDR3 runs 13 residues. Trimming took 3 bases from V and 4 from J; bases not matched to a gene: 0. The CDR3 DNA reads TGTGCCAGCAGTTTGACAGGGGGCTATGGCTACACCTTC. It specifies CASSLTGGYGYTF.

This clone was observed a handful of times. V is TRBV28 and J is TRBJ1-2; D is perhaps TRBD1 (5 bases). V was shortened by 3 bases and J by 6 bases, with 8 bases between the two germline ends. The CDR3 extends over 12 amino acids. Looked up from germline, CDR1 is MDHEN and CDR2 is SYDVKM. Written as DNA, the CDR3 is TGTGCCAGCAGTTTCGGGGGGGATGGCTACACCTTC. It specifies CASSFGGDGYTF.

J is TRBJ2-7 and V is TRBV18, with 7 bases matching TRBD1. The trim removed 4 bases at V and 3 bases at J, leaving 6 bases unmatched. The CDR3 spans 14 residues. Germline CDR1 and CDR2: KGHSH and LQKENI. This CDR3 is CASSQGQRNYEQYF. The DNA for the CDR3 is TGTGCCAGCTCACAGGGACAGAGAAACTACGAGCAGTACTTC.

This chain joins TRBV6-1 and TRBJ2-1; a weak D match, TRBD2 (5 bases). Germline V gene sequence: CDR1 MNHNS, CDR2 SASEGT. V lost 7 bases and J 6 bases, leaving 13 bases between the germline ends. This CDR3 has 13 amino acids. Here the CDR3 reads CASTGNLGNEQFF. The CDR3 region has the DNA TGTGCCAGCACCGGGAACCTCGGCAATGAGCAGTTCTTC.

This clone was seen many times. The chain is built from TRBV12-3 or TRBV12-4 and TRBJ2-4, with 14 bases fitting TRBD2. This CDR3 has 19 amino acids. The V segment lost 5 bases and the J segment 5 bases; nucleotides outside the gene matches: 14. CDR3 amino acids: CASSATPGGLAGAENIQYF. CDR3 nucleotide sequence: TGTGCCAGCAGTGCGACACCCGGGGGACTAGCGGGAGCGGAAAACATTCAGTACTTC.

This clone occurred many times. The gene calls are TRBV3-1 and TRBJ2-2; no clear D. This CDR3 comprises 14 residues. CDR1 and CDR2 from the germline V gene are LGHDT and YNNKEL (reference sequence). Trimming took off 3 bases at V and 6 bases at J, with 11 bases between the two ends. Here the CDR3 DNA reads TGTGCCAGCAGCCATGGAGCCCTTTCCGGGGAGCTGTTTTTT. Translating it yields CASSHGALSGELFF.

This chain uses TRBV11-2 with TRBJ2-7; D not resolved. The CDR3 is 17 residues long. Trimming took off 1 base at V and 2 bases at J, with 18 bases between the two ends. Germline V gene sequence: CDR1 SGHAT, CDR2 FQNNGV. This chain's CDR3 is CASSLVVSATLTYEQYF. As DNA, the CDR3 is TGTGCCAGCAGCTTAGTAGTGAGCGCCACCCTTACCTACGAGCAGTACTTC. Using reference TRBV11-2 and TRBJ2-7 for the parts outside the CDR3, the full variable domain is EAGVAQSPRYKIIEKRQSVAFWCNPISGHATLYWYQQILGQGPKLLIQFQNNGVVDDSQLPKDRFSAERLKGVDSTLKIQPAKLEDSAVYLCASSLVVSATLTYEQYFGPGTRLTVT.

This clone was seen only a few times. The rearrangement joins TRBV5-1 to TRBJ2-1; tentatively, D is TRBD2 (6 bases). The CDR3 contains 13 residues. CDR1 SGHRS and CDR2 YFSETQ come from the germline V gene. Trimming removed 3 bases from V and 6 bases from J, with 10 bases in between. The CDR3 loop is CASSSGGANEQFF. The CDR3 DNA follows: TGCGCCAGCAGCTCAGGAGGGGCCAATGAGCAGTTCTTC.